Listed below are T cell receptor beta chains from one sample, sequenced in a study of shared clonotypes between healthy human individuals. TCRdb's copy holds only in-frame clones and misses some; the assay was immunoSEQ multiplex PCR. The sample yields roughly 1.4 million clones, 98% seen once. Sequencing was carried out using naive CD4+ T cells sorted from blood. The receptors shown here come from a man in his thirties or forties in good health. The CDR3 runs from the conserved cysteine through the conserved F or W. A D gene is named only where the DNA matches it firmly.

j_call | v_call | d_call | cdr3_nt | cdr3_aa
TRBJ2-7 | TRBV2 | . | TGTGCCAGCAGTGAAAGGAGCCACGAGCAGTACTTC | CASSERSHEQYF
TRBJ1-6 | TRBV5-1 | . | TGCGCCAGCTGTCTTGACGGCTATAATTCACCCCTCCACTTT | CASCLDGYNSPLHF
TRBJ2-1 | TRBV9 | . | TGTGCCAGCAGCACCTCACTAGCTCGGGTCGACAATGAGCAGTTCTTC | CASSTSLARVDNEQFF
TRBJ1-1 | TRBV9 | . | TGTGCCAGCTCAGGATGGGGGTCTGAAGCTTTCTTT | CASSGWGSEAFF
TRBJ1-5 | TRBV27 | . | TGTGCCAGCTCCGTCGGGGTGGCTCAGCCCCAGCATTTT | CASSVGVAQPQHF
TRBJ1-1 | TRBV19 | . | TGTGCCAGTAGTACCCCCCTCGGAGGGAACACTGAAGCTTTCTTT | CASSTPLGGNTEAFF
TRBJ1-3 | TRBV12-5 | TRBD1 | TGTGCTAGTGGTTTGGTTTTAGGACAGGGCTATGATTCGCAGAACACCATATATTTT | CASGLVLGQGYDSQNTIYF
TRBJ1-2 | TRBV9 | . | TGTGCCAGCAAAAAGGGCCCTTCCCGGGACATGGAAGCCCATGGCTACACCTTC | CASKKGPSRDMEAHGYTF
TRBJ2-1 | TRBV11-3 | . | TGTGCCAGCTCCTCCCGGGGTGAGCAGTTCTTC | CASSSRGEQFF
TRBJ2-2 | TRBV6-5 | . | TGTGCCAGCGGATACTACCCCCCGAACACCGGGGAGCTGTTTTTT | CASGYYPPNTGELFF
TRBJ2-7 | TRBV5-1 | . | TGCGCCAGCAGCCTCCTCGACGAGCAGTACTTC | CASSLLDEQYF
TRBJ1-5 | TRBV11-2 | . | TGTGCCAGCAGCCAAACCGGGACGGATAGCAATCAGCCCCAGCATTTT | CASSQTGTDSNQPQHF